One TCR beta chain is described in this entry. These data come from a study of blood T cell repertoires in COVID-19. For the study at large: Sites in the United States, Italy and Spain provided acute and convalescent COVID-19 samples.

Assay: immunoSEQ multiplex PCR; the TCRdb copy retains only in-frame clones and omits some. The sample includes roughly 110,000 clones, around 82% of them seen just once. The origin of this receptor is a human donor in a cohort sampled during active COVID-19. Input material: peripheral blood.

This chain's CDR3 is CASSSGLNEQYF. DNA for the CDR3: TGTGCCAGCAGTTCTGGACTTAACGAGCAGTACTTC. This rearrangement joins TRBV12-3 or TRBV12-4 to TRBJ2-7, with a tentative D call TRBD2 (5 bases). This CDR3 spans 12 amino acids. Trimming pared 4 bases from V and 5 bases from J, leaving 9 bases between.